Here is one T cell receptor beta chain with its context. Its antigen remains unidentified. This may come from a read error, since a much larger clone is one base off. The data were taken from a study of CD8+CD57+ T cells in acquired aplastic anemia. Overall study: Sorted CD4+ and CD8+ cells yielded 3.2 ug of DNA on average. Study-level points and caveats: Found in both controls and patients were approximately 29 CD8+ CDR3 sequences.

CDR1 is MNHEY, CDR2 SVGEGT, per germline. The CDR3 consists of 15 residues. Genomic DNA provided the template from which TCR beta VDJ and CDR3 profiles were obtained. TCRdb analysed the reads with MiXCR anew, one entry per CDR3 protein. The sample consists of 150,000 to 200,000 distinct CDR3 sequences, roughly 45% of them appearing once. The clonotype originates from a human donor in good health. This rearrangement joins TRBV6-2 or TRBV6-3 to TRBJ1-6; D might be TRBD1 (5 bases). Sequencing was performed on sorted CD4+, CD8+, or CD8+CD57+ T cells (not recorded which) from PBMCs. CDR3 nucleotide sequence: TGTGCCAGCAGTTACAGGGGAACAAATAATTCACCCCTCCGCTTT. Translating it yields CASSYRGTNNSPLRF.